This T cell receptor (beta chain) was captured in a study of T cell responses to AZD1222 COVID-19 vaccine. The CDR3 totals 12 residues. J lost 8 bases, V lost 6 bases, and 4 bases had no gene match. Here immunoSEQ multiplex PCR was the method, and the copy in TCRdb shows in-frame clones only, minus some. The sample includes 110,000 or so clones, approximately 85% of them seen just once. Of note for this clone: The target antigen is unknown.

Study findings and constraints: Spike-specific TCR depth and breadth grew after two AZD1222 doses. No repertoire was sampled before or during the peak T cell response, only after it.

The sequence was collected from an adult in good health. Sequenced here: peripheral blood, sampled on day 0 of AZD1222 vaccination. The chain links TRBV12-3 or TRBV12-4 to TRBJ1-2; TRBD1 matches 9 bases. CDR3 region: CASRDRGDGYTF. The CDR3 nucleotides are TGTGCCAGCAGGGACAGGGGTGACGGCTACACCTTC.